This TCR beta chain was recovered during a study of response to subunit inactivated influenza vaccine. Study results and caveats: Every seasonal influenza vaccination brings in few new T cells, the authors suggested.

V lost 0 bases and J lost 3, with 12 bases in between. Germline assignment: CDR1 DFQATT and CDR2 SNEGSKA (reference sequence). CDR3 length equals 14 residues. TCRdb ran MiXCR on the RT-PCR reads and lists one entry per CDR3 protein. In the table there are around 710,000 distinct CDR3 sequences, more than 11% of which are singletons. In this sample, this clonotype turned up many times. The antigen is undetermined. The source material was PBMCs from blood, sampled around 15 days before vaccination. This TCR derives from a man aged 45 to 65 who received an inactivated influenza vaccine. The V gene is TRBV20-1, the J gene TRBJ2-7; D is ambiguous. CDR3 in DNA: TGCAGTGCTAGAGATCTAACCAAGGGCTACGAGCAGTACTTC. Residues: CSARDLTKGYEQYF.